The 25 T cell receptor beta chains below all came from one sample that was sequenced in a study of vaccination and CD4 T cells after COVID-19. An Oncomine TCR Beta short-read assay was used to sequence the DNA from cultured CD4+ T cells. From the PCR reads, TCRdb called clonotypes with MiXCR, one entry per CDR3 protein. In the table there are 9,500 to 10,000 distinct CDR3 sequences, roughly 26% of which are singletons. Antigens of these TCRs are unknown. Documented treatment: approximately 9-day PBMC culture with coronavirus spike peptide pools or control peptides (ViraFEST assay). This specimen consisted of CD4+ T cells from blood, cultured in vitro, obtained after SARS-CoV-2 vaccination. These receptors all stem from a human donor who had recovered from COVID-19.

This clonotype was seen a few times. This sequence joins TRBV4-3 and TRBJ2-7; no reliable D call. This CDR3 is 13 amino acids long. The ends were cut back, 1 base at V and 0 bases at J, with 4 bases in the middle. Per germline, CDR1 LGHNA and CDR2 YSLEER. The CDR3 protein is CASSQGYSYEQYF. The CDR3 DNA reads TGCGCCAGCAGCCAAGGCTACTCCTACGAGCAGTACTTC.

V gene TRBV7-3 combines with J gene TRBJ2-2; 11 nucleotides match TRBD2. CDR3 length: 16 amino acids. V lost 4 bases to trimming and J lost 2 bases; unmatched junction nucleotides: 3. Per germline, CDR1 SGHTA and CDR2 FQGTGA. This CDR3 reads CASSSGTSGNTGELFF. Here the CDR3 DNA reads TGTGCCAGCAGCTCAGGGACTAGCGGAAACACCGGGGAGCTGTTTTTT.

By share of the sample, this clonotype is medium-sized (0.01 to 0.1%). This rearrangement joins TRBV6-1 to TRBJ2-1; D may correspond to TRBD1 or TRBD2 (5 bases each). Per the germline V gene, CDR1 is MNHNS and CDR2 is SASEGT. The CDR3 totals 14 residues. The V gene lost 4 bases and the J gene lost 0 bases, with 7 bases spanning the gap. The CDR3 loop reads CASSAGSSYNEQFF. DNA of the CDR3: TGTGCCAGCAGTGCAGGGAGCTCCTACAATGAGCAGTTCTTC.

As to this clonotype: A single base separates this from a much larger clone, so it may be a read error. This chain connects TRBV24-1 to TRBJ1-5; 10 positions agree with TRBD1. The germline V gene encodes CDR1 KGHDR and CDR2 SFDVKD. The CDR3 totals 15 residues. V lost 5 bases to trimming and J lost 3 bases; unmatched junction nucleotides: 3. CDR3 coding DNA: TGTGCCACCAGTGCTGGGACAGGGGTCAATCAGCCCCAGCATTTT. Translation gives CATSAGTGVNQPQHF.

This chain links TRBV19 with TRBJ2-7; D gene unclear. Per the germline V gene, CDR1 is LNHDA and CDR2 is SQIVND (reference sequence). This CDR3 contains 12 residues. Trimming pared 3 bases from V and 4 bases from J, leaving 7 bases between. The CDR3 DNA reads TGTGCCAGTAGTATCCCCGGATACGAGCAGTACTTC. Translated, it gives CASSIPGYEQYF. Variable domain in full (rest from reference TRBV19 and TRBJ2-7): DGGITQSPKYLFRKEGQNVTLSCEQNLNHDAMYWYRQDPGQGLRLIYYSQIVNDFQKGDIAEGYSVSREKKESFPLTVTSAQKNPTAFYLCASSIPGYEQYFGPGTRLTVT.

By its share, this clonotype is medium-sized. The V gene is TRBV19, the J gene TRBJ1-2; no clear D. In germline, CDR1 is LNHDA, CDR2 SQIVND (reference sequence). The CDR3 consists of 13 residues. The V end was cut by 10 bases, the J end by 8 bases, with 20 bases between. The CDR3 reads CAIADPPGRGYTF. CDR3 DNA sequence: TGTGCCATTGCGGACCCTCCCGGGCGGGGCTACACCTTC. The full variable domain, rest sourced from reference TRBV19 and TRBJ1-2, is DGGITQSPKYLFRKEGQNVTLSCEQNLNHDAMYWYRQDPGQGLRLIYYSQIVNDFQKGDIAEGYSVSREKKESFPLTVTSAQKNPTAFYLCAIADPPGRGYTFGSGTRLTVV.

This chain uses TRBV7-2 with TRBJ1-1; D is unresolved. The CDR3 loop spans 15 amino acids. From germline, CDR1 is SGHTA and CDR2 FQGNSA. Trimming stripped 1 base from V and 0 bases from J, with 9 bases between. The CDR3 DNA reads TGTGCCAGCAGCTTAGGCCGACATCTGAACACTGAAGCTTTCTTT. Translation: CASSLGRHLNTEAFF.

The chain employs TRBV7-2 and TRBJ1-5, with D possibly matching TRBD1 (6 bases). CDR3 size: 15 residues. Germline V gene lookup returns CDR1 SGHTA and CDR2 FQGNSA. V lost 7 bases and J lost 11, with 24 bases in between. The CDR3 sequence is CASTGGGGVRGSQHF. The CDR3 coding sequence is TGTGCCAGCACAGGCGGGGGCGGGGTGAGGGGGTCCCAGCATTTT.

The sample holds a few counts of this clonotype. DNA of the CDR3: TGCAGTGCTTGGACTAGCGGGAGGAGCACAGATACGCAGTATTTT. Protein product: CSAWTSGRSTDTQYF. The chain combines TRBV20-1 with TRBJ2-3, with 14 bases identical to TRBD2. V was clipped by 5 bases and J by 0 bases; unmatched bases: 1. Germline CDR1 reads DFQATT; CDR2 reads SNEGSKA (reference sequence). CDR3 length: 15 residues.

The chain has TRBV5-6 and TRBJ1-5; 7 nucleotides agree with TRBD1. The V gene end was trimmed by 4 bases and the J gene end by 0 bases; junction bases not matched to a gene: 4. Germline values: CDR1 SGHDT, CDR2 YYEEEE. CDR3 length: 15 residues. CDR3 in amino acids: CASSPRQGSNQPQHF. The CDR3 region has the DNA TGTGCCAGCAGCCCAAGACAGGGTAGCAATCAGCCCCAGCATTTT.

In this sample, this clonotype turned up a few times. The J gene is TRBJ2-3, the V gene TRBV10-3; D remains ambiguous. Germline loops: CDR1 ENHRY, CDR2 SYGVKD. CDR3 length: 16 amino acids. Trimming shortened V by 0 bases and J by 4 bases, and 14 bases separated the two germline ends. CDR3 protein: CAISESDGWGSDTQYF. CDR3 sequence (DNA): TGTGCCATCAGTGAGTCTGACGGATGGGGTTCAGATACGCAGTATTTT.

Here the CDR3 reads CASSGTGRGTEAFF. As DNA, the CDR3 is TGTGCCAGCAGCGGGACAGGTCGGGGCACTGAAGCTTTCTTT. The chain carries TRBV12-3 or TRBV12-4 and TRBJ1-1; 8 nucleotides align to TRBD1. After removal of 6 bases from V and 4 bases from J, the junction contained 7 bases not matched to a gene. The CDR3 is 14 amino acids.

This clonotype is judged medium-sized (0.01 to 0.1%). This CDR3 reads CSARVGGGGRSYNSPLHF. The CDR3 nucleotides are TGCAGTGCTAGAGTGGGGGGCGGGGGTAGATCCTATAATTCACCCCTCCACTTT. This chain joins TRBV20-1 and TRBJ1-6, with D possibly TRBD1 on 6 matching bases. The CDR3 loop spans 18 amino acids. Germline lookup yields CDR1 DFQATT and CDR2 SNEGSKA (reference sequence). The germline V and J ends were trimmed by 1 base and 1 base, with 17 bases remaining between them.

CDR3 loop: CASSYSENTEAFF. In DNA, the CDR3 is TGTGCCAGCAGTTACTCGGAGAACACTGAAGCTTTCTTT. This chain uses TRBV6-5 with TRBJ1-1, with unresolved D. The CDR3 length is 13 residues. Germline V lookup: CDR1 MNHEY, CDR2 SVGAGI. V was clipped by 0 bases and J by 1 base, with 3 bases between them.

This clonotype occurred a few times. The chain is built from TRBV15 and TRBJ1-1; 10 bases align to TRBD1. The V and J ends lost 3 bases and 1 base, in that order; junction bases with no gene match: 5. CDR1 is LNHNV and CDR2 is YYDKDF in the germline V gene (reference sequence). CDR3 length: 16 residues. The CDR3 is CATSRGDRGKNTEAFF. In nucleotides, the CDR3 is TGTGCCACCAGCAGGGGGGACAGGGGAAAGAACACTGAAGCTTTCTTT.

V usage is TRBV7-9 and J usage is TRBJ2-7; D not certain. Germline V gene data show CDR1 as SEHNR and CDR2 as FQNEAQ (reference sequence). CDR3 length: 12 residues. The V and J ends lost 1 base and 2 bases respectively, with 3 bases between them. The DNA of the CDR3 is TGTGCCAGCAGCTTAGTACCCTACGAGCAGTACTTC. Amino acids: CASSLVPYEQYF.

The chain joins TRBV5-1 to TRBJ2-3; tentatively, D is TRBD1 (6 bases). CDR1 and CDR2 (germline): SGHRS, YFSETQ. V was shortened by 6 bases and J by 3 bases, with 14 bases between the two germline ends. This CDR3 has 14 amino acids. The CDR3 is CASTPGQKTDTQYF. CDR3 nucleotides: TGCGCCAGCACCCCTGGACAGAAGACAGATACGCAGTATTTT.

In its sample, this clonotype was seen a few times. The rearrangement links TRBV20-1 to TRBJ2-1; the match to TRBD2 covers 13 bases. J was trimmed by 8 bases and V by 6 bases; bases with no gene match: 7. The germline CDR1 and CDR2 sequences are DFQATT and SNEGSKA (reference sequence). The CDR3 extends over 14 amino acids. The CDR3 DNA follows: TGCAGTGCGACGGGACTAGCGGGAATAGATGAGCAGTTCTTC. This gives the protein CSATGLAGIDEQFF.

This clonotype was detected only a few times. The chain recombines TRBV9 with TRBJ2-1; D not certain. Germline V gene sequence: CDR1 SGDLS, CDR2 YYNGEE. This CDR3 region has 14 residues. V was cut by 1 base and J by 7 bases, with 12 bases left in between. CDR3 protein: CASSVIPGRNEQFF. CDR3 sequence (DNA): TGTGCCAGCAGCGTAATCCCTGGTCGGAATGAGCAGTTCTTC.

This rearrangement joins TRBV11-2 to TRBJ2-7; 9 bases line up with TRBD1. The CDR3 covers 13 residues. Germline CDR1 reads SGHAT; CDR2 reads FQNNGV. V shed 4 bases, J shed 3 bases, and the junction held 1 base outside the gene matches. CDR3 DNA: TGTGCCAGCAGCTGGACAGGGGACTACGAGCAGTACTTC. Its protein is CASSWTGDYEQYF.

J is TRBJ2-7 and V is TRBV18; tentative D call: TRBD1 (6 bases). Germline V gene data show CDR1 as KGHSH and CDR2 as LQKENI. The CDR3 consists of 16 residues. V gave up 2 bases and J gave up 3 bases, with 17 bases separating them. The CDR3 DNA sequence: TGTGCCAGCTCACCAATCCCCGGGGACACAAACTACGAGCAGTACTTC. Protein: CASSPIPGDTNYEQYF.

This chain joins TRBV11-2 and TRBJ1-1, with TRBD1 matching over 7 bases. Germline loops: CDR1 SGHAT, CDR2 FQNNGV. V trimming: 4 bases; J trimming: 0 bases; junction bases outside the gene matches: 11. This CDR3 comprises 17 residues. CDR3 DNA sequence: TGTGCCAGCAGCTCCGGACAGGTTACGTTTATGAACACTGAAGCTTTCTTT. Translated, it gives CASSSGQVTFMNTEAFF.

This clonotype showed up just a few times. The rearrangement joins TRBV25-1 to TRBJ1-2, with no clear D. Germline values: CDR1 MGHDK, CDR2 SYGVNS. Trimming removed 2 bases at V and 3 bases at J, with 13 bases between. The CDR3 is made up of 15 amino acids. CDR3 sequence: CASSEAHGRDYGYTF. The CDR3 DNA is TGTGCCAGCAGTGAAGCCCACGGCAGAGACTATGGCTACACCTTC.

The V gene is TRBV18, the J gene TRBJ2-7; the D is unclear. The CDR3 length is 12 residues. V gave up 3 bases and J gave up 7 bases, with 10 bases separating them. Per germline, CDR1 KGHSH and CDR2 LQKENI. CDR3 in amino acids: CASSPTTGEQYF. The CDR3 nucleotides are TGTGCCAGCTCACCGACCACTGGTGAGCAGTACTTC.

The chain joins TRBV4-2 to TRBJ1-2, with 7 bases aligning to TRBD1. The CDR3 extends over 18 amino acids. Germline V gene data show CDR1 as LGHNA and CDR2 as YNFKEQ. The J segment lost 6 bases and the V segment lost 0 bases, leaving 16 bases of the junction unmatched. DNA for the CDR3: TGTGCCAGCAGCCAAGACGCGGCAGGGGGGCGCCCCTGGGATGGCTACACCTTC. Protein: CASSQDAAGGRPWDGYTF.